The 5 T cell receptor beta chains given below trace back to one sample, sequenced in a study of blood T cell repertoires in COVID-19. Sequenced by immunoSEQ multiplex PCR; TCRdb stores in-frame clones only, minus some. Of some 380,000 clones detected, around 87% appear once; the ten largest clones hold roughly 6.8%. Specimen: peripheral blood. Source of these receptors: a man aged 18 to 35 with active or convalescent COVID-19.

V usage is TRBV24-1 and J usage is TRBJ1-5, with 7 bases fitting TRBD1. Unmatched junction bases numbered 2, after V lost 1 base and J lost 6 bases. Germline V gene data show CDR1 as KGHDR and CDR2 as SFDVKD. The CDR3 totals 14 residues. The DNA for the CDR3 is TGTGCCACCAGTGATTTAGGGGGCGGTCAGCCCCAGCATTTT. Protein: CATSDLGGGQPQHF.

This clone was seen a single time. In DNA, the CDR3 is TGTGCCAGCAGTTTCCAATTAGGACAGGGGGCTTATAGCAATCAGCCCCAGCATTTT. It translates to CASSFQLGQGAYSNQPQHF. The V gene is TRBV6-2 or TRBV6-3, the J gene TRBJ1-5, with 11 bases fitting TRBD1. This CDR3 region has 19 residues. CDR1 is MNHEY, CDR2 SVGEGT, per germline. Unmatched junction bases numbered 11, after V lost 4 bases and J lost 0 bases.

The chain combines TRBV7-2 with TRBJ1-1; 8 bases line up with TRBD1. The CDR3 is made up of 15 amino acids. CDR1 is SGHTA and CDR2 is FQGNSA in the germline V gene. V dropped 1 base and J dropped 7; count of bases not matched to a gene: 8. The CDR3 bases are TGTGCCAGCAGCTTAGGCAGGACAGGGACCAATGAAGCTTTCTTT. It is translated as CASSLGRTGTNEAFF.

In this sample, this clone turned up once. This chain links TRBV29-1 with TRBJ2-3; 11 nucleotides align to TRBD2. CDR3 length: 16 residues. V was pared by 2 bases and J by 1 base, with 5 bases of the junction left unmatched. Germline assignment: CDR1 SQVTM and CDR2 ANQGSEA. The CDR3 loop is CSVESSGRGGTDTQYF. The CDR3 coding sequence is TGCAGCGTTGAAAGTAGCGGGAGGGGTGGCACAGATACGCAGTATTTT.

CDR3 region: CASSPDRAVDEQFF. DNA of the CDR3: TGTGCCAGCAGCCCAGACAGGGCGGTAGATGAGCAGTTCTTC. The gene calls are TRBV7-3 and TRBJ2-1; 7 nucleotides line up with TRBD1. V lost 5 bases to trimming and J lost 8 bases; unmatched junction nucleotides: 9. In germline, CDR1 is SGHTA, CDR2 FQGTGA. The CDR3 runs to 14 residues.